This entry lists 18 T cell receptor beta chains sequenced from one sample in a study of breast tumors, draining lymph nodes, adjacent tissues. One entry per CDR3 protein results from TCRdb running MiXCR on the multiplex PCR reads. The table shows some 25,000 distinct CDR3 sequences, with under 30% occurring only once. Specimen: breast tumor tissue. The receptors shown here come from a female donor with breast cancer. Some clones in this sample may be carry-over from other donors' samples.

At least ten counts were recorded for this clonotype. This rearrangement joins TRBV11-2 to TRBJ1-3; no firm D call. Germline loops: CDR1 SGHAT, CDR2 FQNNGV. CDR3 length: 13 residues. The germline V and J ends were trimmed by 4 bases and 3 bases, with 7 bases remaining between them. The CDR3 sequence: CASSSAVGNTIYF. The CDR3 nucleotides read TGTGCCAGCAGCTCGGCGGTTGGAAACACCATATATTTT.

Remarks on this clonotype: It may be a read error: a sequence one base away is much more abundant. The chain uses TRBV18 and TRBJ2-5; D not certain. This CDR3 comprises 13 residues. Germline CDR1 is KGHSH and CDR2 is LQKENI. The CDR3 DNA reads as TGTGCCAGCTCACACCTCAAACAAGAGACCCAGCACTTC. Amino acid sequence: CASSHLKQETQHF.

This clonotype was found many times. This chain links TRBV28 with TRBJ1-2; 10 positions match TRBD1. Germline CDR1 MDHEN, CDR2 SYDVKM. This CDR3 has 15 residues. V lost 7 bases, J lost 2 bases, and 7 bases stayed unmatched. This chain's CDR3 is CASTYTGQGNYGYTF. The CDR3 DNA reads TGTGCCAGCACCTACACGGGACAGGGGAACTATGGCTACACCTTC.

This clonotype showed up many times. The chain links TRBV6-1 to TRBJ2-1; TRBD2 agrees at 7 bases. Trimming took 4 bases from V and 7 from J; bases not matched to a gene: 16. Per germline, CDR1 MNHNS and CDR2 SASEGT. This CDR3 is built from 17 residues. The CDR3 spells CASSAPSRAGVRNEQFF. For the CDR3, the DNA is TGTGCCAGCAGTGCACCCTCTAGGGCGGGAGTCCGTAATGAGCAGTTCTTC.

There are many counts of this clonotype. The chain joins TRBV30 to TRBJ1-5, with a weak D call TRBD1 (5 bases). V was cut by 1 base and J by 2 bases, with 9 bases left in between. In germline, CDR1 is GTSNPN, CDR2 SVGIG (reference sequence). CDR3 length equals 14 residues. The CDR3 region is CAWSGGMGNQPQHF. The CDR3 DNA sequence: TGTGCCTGGAGTGGGGGCATGGGCAATCAGCCCCAGCATTTT.

This clonotype was seen many times. The J gene is TRBJ2-7, the V gene TRBV20-1, with 10 bases fitting TRBD2. This CDR3 has 13 amino acids. The germline V gene has CDR1 DFQATT and CDR2 SNEGSKA (reference sequence). Germline trimming cut 7 bases from V and 5 bases from J; bases unmatched to any gene: 8. The chain's CDR3 is CSESGRANNEQYF. The CDR3 nucleotides are TGCAGTGAAAGCGGGAGGGCCAACAACGAGCAGTACTTC.

Of note for this clonotype: This may stem from a read error, because a much larger clone lies one nucleotide away. This chain links TRBV6-5 with TRBJ1-5; TRBD1 agrees at 7 bases. The CDR3 loop spans 20 amino acids. Germline trimming cut 6 bases from V and 6 bases from J; bases unmatched to any gene: 26. The germline gives CDR1 MNHEY, CDR2 SVGAGI. CDR3 in amino acids: CASRPGGWDRLEWDSQPQHF. CDR3 bases: TGTGCCAGCAGACCTGGGGGGTGGGACAGACTAGAATGGGACAGTCAGCCCCAGCATTTT.

This clonotype was recorded many times. The chain carries TRBV5-1 and TRBJ2-7; tentative D call: TRBD2 (6 bases). The germline gives CDR1 SGHRS, CDR2 YFSETQ. The CDR3 length is 15 residues. V was clipped by 0 bases and J by 4 bases, with 14 bases between them. This chain's CDR3 is CASSLGGGSRYEQYF. For the CDR3, the DNA is TGCGCCAGCAGCTTGGGCGGAGGGAGTCGATACGAGCAGTACTTC.

This clonotype came up many times. The chain is built from TRBV15 and TRBJ1-5, with a tentative D call TRBD1 (5 bases). Germline V CDR1 and CDR2: LNHNV, YYDKDF (reference sequence). V was pared by 3 bases and J by 4 bases, with 7 bases between. The CDR3 sequence is 13 residues long. Here the CDR3 DNA reads TGTGCCACCAGCAGCAGGGAAAATCAGCCCCAGCATTTT. Protein sequence: CATSSRENQPQHF.

V gene TRBV2 combines with J gene TRBJ1-6; TRBD1 matches at 8 bases. The CDR3 has 15 residues. Germline V CDR1 and CDR2: SNHLY, FYNNEI. V was clipped by 3 bases and J by 10 bases; unmatched bases: 8. The CDR3 DNA follows: TGTGCCAGCAGTGAGAGGGGACAGGTAAACTCACCCCTCCACTTT. Translation gives CASSERGQVNSPLHF.

The V call is TRBV6-6, the J call TRBJ2-3; D call uncertain. CDR3 size: 13 residues. Trimming took 7 bases from V and 1 from J, leaving 9 bases between them. The V gene's germline CDR1 is MNHNY and CDR2 SVGAGI (reference sequence). CDR3 region: CASTLAGTDTQYF. The CDR3 DNA follows: TGTGCCAGCACCCTGGCGGGCACAGATACGCAGTATTTT.

Only one count was recorded for this clonotype. The chain uses TRBV10-3 and TRBJ2-7, with TRBD2 identical over 11 bases. J lost 0 bases, V lost 6 bases, and 4 bases had no gene match. CDR3 size: 15 residues. Germline V gene data show CDR1 as ENHRY and CDR2 as SYGVKD. The CDR3 loop reads CAIRSGTSGSYEQYF. CDR3 nucleotides: TGTGCCATCAGGTCCGGGACTAGCGGCTCCTACGAGCAGTACTTC.

V is TRBV20-1 and J is TRBJ2-1; tentative D call: TRBD1 (7 bases). V was shortened by 5 bases and J by 6 bases, with 17 bases between the two germline ends. There are 14 residues in the CDR3. Germline CDR1 reads DFQATT; CDR2 reads SNEGSKA (reference sequence). The CDR3 sequence: CSADGWRGLNEQFF. The CDR3, as DNA: TGCAGTGCTGATGGATGGAGGGGGCTCAATGAGCAGTTCTTC.

In this sample, this clonotype turned up many times. The rearrangement uses TRBV20-1 and TRBJ2-1, with D perhaps TRBD2 (6 bases). V gave up 0 bases and J gave up 1 base, with 16 bases separating them. The CDR3 is made up of 17 amino acids. CDR1 and CDR2 from the germline V gene are DFQATT and SNEGSKA (reference sequence). CDR3: CSARDLFTGESYNEQFF. In DNA form, the CDR3 reads TGCAGTGCTAGAGATCTTTTTACGGGGGAGTCCTACAATGAGCAGTTCTTC.

This clonotype was picked up many times. The chain recombines TRBV5-8 with TRBJ1-6, with TRBD1 identical over 8 bases. The CDR3 is made up of 15 amino acids. J gave up 5 bases and V 0 bases, and 1 base lay outside the gene matches. CDR1 SGHTS and CDR2 YDEGEE come from the germline V gene. The chain's CDR3 is CASSLEDRDNSPLHF. The CDR3 bases are TGTGCCAGCAGCTTGGAGGACAGGGATAATTCACCCCTCCACTTT.

V is TRBV20-1 and J is TRBJ1-1; D is perhaps TRBD1 (5 bases). The CDR3 totals 13 residues. CDR1 DFQATT and CDR2 SNEGSKA come from the germline V gene (reference sequence). Trimming pared 8 bases from V and 0 bases from J, leaving 13 bases between. The CDR3 reads CSTSYRLNTEAFF. The CDR3 region has the DNA TGCAGTACGAGTTACAGGTTGAACACTGAAGCTTTCTTT.

This clonotype was counted ten times or more. The chain has TRBV28 and TRBJ1-2, with D perhaps matching TRBD1 (5 bases). The length of the CDR3 is 14 residues. Trimming stripped 5 bases from V and 6 bases from J, with 16 bases between. Germline V gene lookup returns CDR1 MDHEN and CDR2 SYDVKM. The CDR3 is CASSNVGLNNGYTF. The CDR3 bases are TGTGCCAGCAGTAACGTGGGGCTAAACAATGGCTACACCTTC.

This clonotype was observed at least ten times. The rearrangement uses TRBV4-1 and TRBJ2-3; D is unresolved. Germline CDR1 reads MGHRA; CDR2 reads YSYEKL. V shed 1 base and J shed 2 bases, with 10 bases lying between them. CDR3 length equals 15 residues. The CDR3: CASSQGSSATDTQYF. CDR3 nucleotide sequence: TGCGCCAGCAGCCAAGGTAGCAGTGCCACAGATACGCAGTATTTT.